These T cell receptor beta chains were read from a single sample in a study of blood T cell repertoires in COVID-19. Measured with immunoSEQ multiplex PCR; TCRdb has only the in-frame clones, and not every one. The table lists 160,000 or so clones, approximately 85% of them singletons. Sample: peripheral blood. The receptors originated from a middle-aged man with acute or convalescent COVID-19. Each CDR3 is given with its conserved first and last residue. The order of the fields is V gene, clone size, J gene, D gene, CDR3 DNA, CDR3 protein. D genes are given only for firm matches. Clone size is not always given. Where it is, it says once, few, many or a class for expanded clones.

v_call: TRBV6-5
clone_size: NA
j_call: TRBJ1-6
d_call: NA
cdr3_nt: TGTGCCACCAGTATTTCTGGGGGCAATTCACCCCTCCACTTT
cdr3_aa: CATSISGGNSPLHF

v_call: TRBV12-3/TRBV12-4
clone_size: NA
j_call: TRBJ1-2
d_call: NA
cdr3_nt: TGTGCCAGCAGCCCGGTAACAGACTATGGCTACACCTTC
cdr3_aa: CASSPVTDYGYTF

v_call: TRBV29-1
clone_size: NA
j_call: TRBJ1-1
d_call: NA
cdr3_nt: TGCAGCGTAGCACAGGGCCCGAACACTGAAGCTTTCTTT
cdr3_aa: CSVAQGPNTEAFF

v_call: TRBV2
clone_size: few
j_call: TRBJ2-1
d_call: NA
cdr3_nt: TGTGCCCGGACGGACTACGAAAACAATGAGCAGTTCTTC
cdr3_aa: CARTDYENNEQFF

v_call: TRBV2
clone_size: NA
j_call: TRBJ2-7
d_call: NA
cdr3_nt: TGTGCCAGCAGTTACTCCTCCTACGAGCAGTACTTC
cdr3_aa: CASSYSSYEQYF

v_call: TRBV3-1/TRBV3-2
clone_size: NA
j_call: TRBJ2-7
d_call: TRBD2
cdr3_nt: TGTGCCAGCAGCCCTCGGACTAGCGGGGGAAACTCCTACGAGCAGTACTTC
cdr3_aa: CASSPRTSGGNSYEQYF

v_call: TRBV5-1
clone_size: once
j_call: TRBJ1-6
d_call: NA
cdr3_nt: TGCGCCAGCAGCTTCGGGGGAGCGGGGGAAGGTTCACCCCTCCACTTT
cdr3_aa: CASSFGGAGEGSPLHF

v_call: TRBV10-3
clone_size: once
j_call: TRBJ1-1
d_call: NA
cdr3_nt: TGTGCCATCAGTGATGGACATAGGCCGGTGGACACTGAAGCTTTCTTT
cdr3_aa: CAISDGHRPVDTEAFF

v_call: TRBV6-5
clone_size: NA
j_call: TRBJ1-2
d_call: TRBD1
cdr3_nt: TGTGCCAGCAGCAGGGGGGTAAACTATGGCTACACCTTC
cdr3_aa: CASSRGVNYGYTF

v_call: TRBV7-9
clone_size: NA
j_call: TRBJ1-1
d_call: NA
cdr3_nt: TGTGCCAGCAGCTTAGACAAGACTGAAGCTTTCTTT
cdr3_aa: CASSLDKTEAFF

v_call: TRBV6-5
clone_size: once
j_call: TRBJ2-2
d_call: NA
cdr3_nt: TGTGCCAGCACTAAAGACGGGGTGGGAGAGCTGTTTTTT
cdr3_aa: CASTKDGVGELFF